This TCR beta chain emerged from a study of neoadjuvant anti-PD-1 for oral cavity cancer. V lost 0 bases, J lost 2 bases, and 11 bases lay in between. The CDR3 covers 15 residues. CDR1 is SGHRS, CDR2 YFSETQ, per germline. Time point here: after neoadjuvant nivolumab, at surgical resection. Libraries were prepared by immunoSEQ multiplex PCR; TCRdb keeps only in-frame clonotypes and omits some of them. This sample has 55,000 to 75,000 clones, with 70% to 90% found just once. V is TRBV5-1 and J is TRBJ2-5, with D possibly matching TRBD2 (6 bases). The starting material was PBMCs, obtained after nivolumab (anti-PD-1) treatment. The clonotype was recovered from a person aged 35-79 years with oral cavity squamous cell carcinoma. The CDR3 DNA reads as TGCGCCAGCAGCTTGGAACTAGCCGATCAAGAGACCCAGTACTTC. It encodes CASSLELADQETQYF.